The 2 T cell receptor beta chains reported below all come from one sample, sequenced in a study of tissue T cells after allogeneic stem cell transplantation (dated by TCRdb to between 2020 and 2023). Libraries were built with the immunoSEQ multiplex PCR assay. This immuneACCESS table, as held by TCRdb, lists in-frame sequences with V and J called but not all clones. Of the missing ones, under half trace to an unresolved V gene in checked studies; the others have no known cause. This sample is represented by 740 or so clones; approximately 47% of them were singletons. Jointly, the top ten make up roughly 29% of the sample. The sample's time point label, in plain terms: human tissue collected at research (rapid) autopsy. The source material was jejunal tissue, sampled at autopsy. The source is a female patient aged 40-70 years with steroid-refractory graft-versus-host disease after an allogeneic stem cell transplant. Some T cells seen after a transplant may have their origin in the graft donor.

V gene TRBV30 combines with J gene TRBJ1-6; 10 bases are a match to TRBD1. In germline, CDR1 is GTSNPN, CDR2 SVGIG (reference sequence). With 2 bases clipped from V and 11 bases from J, the junction kept 6 bases outside the gene matches. This CDR3 is built from 14 residues. Here the CDR3 DNA reads TGTGCCTGGAGTATTCCGGGACAGGGGACACCCCTCCACTTT. Amino acid sequence: CAWSIPGQGTPLHF.

The V call is TRBV29-1, the J call TRBJ2-7; D is perhaps TRBD1 or TRBD2 (5 bases each). The germline V gene has CDR1 SQVTM and CDR2 ANQGSEA. This CDR3 contains 13 residues. V dropped 6 bases and J dropped 0 bases, with 12 bases sitting between them. The CDR3 nucleotides read TGCAGCGTCCGGGACGGTCGCTCCTACGAGCAGTACTTC. It yields the protein CSVRDGRSYEQYF.